The rows below give T cell receptor beta chains drawn from one sample of a study of human T cells and chemical hapten exposure. Using its own MiXCR run on the RACE reads, TCRdb lists one record per CDR3 protein. The table records approximately 84,000 distinct CDR3 sequences, roughly 10% of them present only once. Sample: whole blood, taken in connection with sensitization to the hapten diphenylcyclopropenone (DPC). Receptors were obtained from a woman younger than 45 with alopecia areata. Some clones in this sample may be carry-over from other donors' samples. Both conserved end residues are part of each CDR3. D genes are given only for firm matches. Clone size is given for some rows only: seen once, a few or many times, or a class if the clone is expanded.

D gene,J gene,V gene,clone size,CDR3 protein,CDR3 DNA
TRBD1,TRBJ1-5,TRBV20-1,few,CSAREPTGGNQPQHF,TGCAGTGCTAGAGAGCCCACAGGGGGCAATCAGCCCCAGCATTTT
-,TRBJ1-2,TRBV7-9,-,CASMPPYGYTF,TGTGCCAGCATGCCCCCCTATGGCTACACCTTC
-,TRBJ2-3,TRBV5-1,-,CASSLGQFSTDTQYF,TGCGCCAGCAGCTTGGGACAGTTTAGCACAGATACGCAGTATTTT
-,TRBJ2-7,TRBV5-1,many,CASSSQTAGYEQYF,TGCGCCAGCAGCTCACAGACGGCTGGCTACGAGCAGTACTTC
-,TRBJ1-4,TRBV12-3/TRBV12-4,-,CASSLGTAAKKLFF,TGTGCCAGCAGTTTAGGGACAGCGGCGAAAAAACTGTTTTTT
-,TRBJ2-5,TRBV5-1,many,CASSMQETQYF,TGCGCCAGCAGCATGCAAGAGACCCAGTACTTC
TRBD2,TRBJ2-2,TRBV5-1,many,CASSSGLANTGELFF,TGCGCCAGCAGCTCCGGACTAGCTAACACCGGGGAGCTGTTTTTT
-,TRBJ1-2,TRBV5-1,-,CASSLAGEVGYTF,TGCGCCAGCAGCTTGGCGGGGGAGGTTGGCTACACCTTC
TRBD2,TRBJ2-7,TRBV18,once,CASSPGRELVYEQYF,TGTGCCAGCTCACCAGGGCGGGAGCTGGTGTACGAGCAGTACTTC
TRBD1,TRBJ2-5,TRBV7-8,-,CASSLIRSRQGEETQYF,TGTGCCAGCAGCTTAATCCGTTCCAGGCAGGGGGAAGAGACCCAGTACTTC
TRBD1,TRBJ2-1,TRBV6-6,many,CASSYNQGAGEQFF,TGTGCCAGCAGTTACAACCAGGGGGCCGGAGAGCAGTTCTTC
-,TRBJ2-6,TRBV7-6,many,CASSFAQLGSGANVLTF,TGTGCCAGCAGCTTCGCACAGTTGGGATCTGGGGCCAACGTCCTGACTTTC
-,TRBJ2-7,TRBV28,many,CASSSHYPSSYEQYF,TGTGCCAGCAGTTCCCACTATCCATCTTCCTACGAGCAGTACTTC
-,TRBJ1-6,TRBV10-3,few,CAIRGRVENSPLHF,TGTGCCATCAGGGGGAGGGTCGAGAATTCACCCCTCCACTTT
-,TRBJ1-1,TRBV12-3/TRBV12-4,many,CASSFRRVLPLTEAFF,TGTGCCAGCAGTTTTCGAAGGGTCCTACCCTTGACTGAAGCTTTCTTT
-,TRBJ2-5,TRBV28,few,CATRGQLETQYF,TGTGCCACCAGAGGCCAGTTAGAGACCCAGTACTTC
TRBD2,TRBJ2-1,TRBV7-2,-,CASSSRSGGAYNEQFF,TGTGCCAGCAGCTCTAGGAGCGGGGGGGCCTACAATGAGCAGTTCTTC
-,TRBJ1-5,TRBV2,many,CASRDQGIRISTQPQHF,TGTGCCAGCCGCGACCAAGGTATCCGTATATCGACTCAGCCCCAGCATTTT
TRBD1,TRBJ2-3,TRBV7-2,few,CASSRQGTGTDTQYF,TGTGCCAGCAGCCGACAGGGGACGGGCACAGATACGCAGTATTTT
-,TRBJ1-4,TRBV7-6,many,CASSLTPTSNEKLFF,TGTGCCAGCAGCTTAACGCCGACGTCAAATGAAAAACTGTTTTTT
-,TRBJ2-5,TRBV6-5,-,CASSSTQAGLQETQYF,TGTGCCAGCAGTTCGACCCAAGCGGGCCTCCAAGAGACCCAGTACTTC
TRBD1,TRBJ1-5,TRBV10-2,many,CASSYGQGGQPQHF,TGCGCCAGCAGTTACGGACAGGGAGGGCAGCCCCAGCATTTT
-,TRBJ2-3,TRBV4-3,many,CASSLAWNAGTQYF,TGCGCCAGCAGCCTTGCCTGGAACGCCGGGACGCAGTATTTT
-,TRBJ1-1,TRBV7-8,-,CASTPSRENTEAFF,TGTGCCAGCACCCCAAGCAGGGAGAACACTGAAGCTTTCTTT
-,TRBJ2-1,TRBV10-1,few,CASSRDNSYNEQFF,TGCGCCAGCAGTCGGGACAACTCCTACAATGAGCAGTTCTTC
-,TRBJ2-2,TRBV24-1,many,CATSERHGRFTGELFF,TGTGCCACCAGTGAGAGACACGGTAGATTCACCGGGGAGCTGTTTTTT
-,TRBJ2-5,TRBV7-6,-,CASSHMTQYF,TGTGCCAGCAGCCACATGACCCAGTACTTC
TRBD2,TRBJ2-5,TRBV29-1,-,CSVPGLVRQETQYF,TGCAGCGTCCCCGGACTAGTCCGTCAAGAGACCCAGTACTTC
-,TRBJ1-3,TRBV10-3,few,CAIRADSGNTIYF,TGTGCCATCAGGGCAGACTCTGGAAACACCATATATTTT
-,TRBJ2-3,TRBV28,few,CASSFPADTQYF,TGTGCCAGCAGTTTCCCTGCAGATACGCAGTATTTT
-,TRBJ2-3,TRBV18,-,CASSPNRDTSDTQYF,TGTGCCAGCTCACCGAACCGGGACACTTCAGATACGCAGTATTTT
TRBD2,TRBJ2-1,TRBV11-3,few,CASSRTSGGTGEQFF,TGTGCCAGCAGCCGTACTAGCGGGGGCACGGGGGAGCAGTTCTTC
-,TRBJ1-5,TRBV20-1,-,CSATRDSNQPQHF,TGCAGTGCGACTCGGGACAGCAATCAGCCCCAGCATTTT
TRBD2,TRBJ2-1,TRBV12-3/TRBV12-4,many,CASSSSGGFHNEQFF,TGTGCCAGCAGTTCGAGCGGGGGGTTTCACAATGAGCAGTTCTTC
TRBD1,TRBJ1-2,TRBV28,once,CASTTGERGYTF,TGTGCCAGCACGACAGGGGAAAGGGGCTACACCTTC
-,TRBJ2-1,TRBV29-1,many,CSVEGRGMEQFF,TGCAGCGTTGAAGGTCGTGGGATGGAGCAGTTCTTC
-,TRBJ1-6,TRBV3-1,few,CASSHGGAGYNSPLHF,TGTGCCAGCAGCCACGGTGGGGCCGGTTATAATTCACCCCTCCACTTT
-,TRBJ1-5,TRBV5-5,many,CASSLSPGSSQPQHF,TGTGCCAGCAGCTTGTCCCCAGGGAGTAGCCAGCCCCAGCATTTT
TRBD1,TRBJ2-7,TRBV2,many,CASSEGTGAYEQYF,TGTGCCAGCAGTGAAGGGACAGGAGCCTACGAGCAGTACTTC
-,TRBJ2-3,TRBV4-3,-,CASSQGGHRTDTQYF,TGCGCCAGCAGCCAAGGGGGACACCGCACAGATACGCAGTATTTT
-,TRBJ2-1,TRBV5-6,few,CASSLPPLVRAYNEQFF,TGTGCCAGCAGCTTGCCCCCATTGGTGCGCGCCTACAATGAGCAGTTCTTC
-,TRBJ2-1,TRBV12-3/TRBV12-4,few,CASSPALGGEQFF,TGTGCCAGCAGTCCCGCCTTGGGGGGAGAGCAGTTCTTC
-,TRBJ1-1,TRBV6-2/TRBV6-3,many,CASRNGRSEAFF,TGTGCCAGCAGGAATGGGAGATCCGAAGCTTTCTTT
-,TRBJ2-7,TRBV7-9,many,CASSLVPRGGHEQYF,TGTGCCAGCAGCTTAGTTCCGCGGGGAGGACACGAGCAGTACTTC
TRBD1,TRBJ2-7,TRBV9,-,CASSSATGGREQYF,TGTGCCAGCAGCTCCGCGACAGGGGGAAGAGAGCAGTACTTC
-,TRBJ1-1,TRBV6-1,many,CASSEAGMLAMNTEAFF,TGTGCCAGCAGTGAAGCGGGGATGTTGGCCATGAACACTGAAGCTTTCTTT
-,TRBJ1-2,TRBV6-6,many,CASSYSSGPYGYTF,TGTGCCAGCAGTTACTCGTCCGGCCCCTATGGCTACACCTTC
TRBD1,TRBJ1-5,TRBV7-8,-,CASSLTGDSNQPQHF,TGTGCCAGCAGCCTGACAGGGGATAGCAATCAGCCCCAGCATTTT
-,TRBJ1-2,TRBV11-1,-,CASSSEGAGYTF,TGTGCCAGCAGCTCAGAGGGAGCTGGCTACACCTTC
-,TRBJ1-3,TRBV28,many,CASSPRQAGSGNTIYF,TGTGCCAGCAGCCCGAGGCAGGCGGGCTCTGGAAACACCATATATTTT
TRBD1,TRBJ1-2,TRBV7-9,few,CASSPQTGAYGYTF,TGTGCCAGCAGCCCACAGACAGGGGCCTATGGCTACACCTTC